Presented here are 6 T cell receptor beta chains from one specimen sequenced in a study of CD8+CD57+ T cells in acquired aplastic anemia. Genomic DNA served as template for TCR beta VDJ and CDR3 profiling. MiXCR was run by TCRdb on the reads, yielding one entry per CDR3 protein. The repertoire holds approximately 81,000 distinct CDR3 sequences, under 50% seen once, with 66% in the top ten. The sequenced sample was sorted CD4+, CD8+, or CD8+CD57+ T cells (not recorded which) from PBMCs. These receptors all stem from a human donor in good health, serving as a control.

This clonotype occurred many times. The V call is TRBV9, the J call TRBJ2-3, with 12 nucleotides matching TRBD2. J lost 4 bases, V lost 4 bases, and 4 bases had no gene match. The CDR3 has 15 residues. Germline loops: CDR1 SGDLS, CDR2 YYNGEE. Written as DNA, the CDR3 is TGTGCCAGCAGCATTACTAGCGGGAGGCCAGATACGCAGTATTTT. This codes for CASSITSGRPDTQYF.

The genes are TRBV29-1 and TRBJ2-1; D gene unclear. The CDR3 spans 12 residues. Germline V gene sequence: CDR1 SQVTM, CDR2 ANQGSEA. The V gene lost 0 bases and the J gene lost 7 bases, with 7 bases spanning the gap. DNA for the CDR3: TGCAGCGTTGAAGATCAAAGTAATGAGCAGTTCTTC. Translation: CSVEDQSNEQFF.

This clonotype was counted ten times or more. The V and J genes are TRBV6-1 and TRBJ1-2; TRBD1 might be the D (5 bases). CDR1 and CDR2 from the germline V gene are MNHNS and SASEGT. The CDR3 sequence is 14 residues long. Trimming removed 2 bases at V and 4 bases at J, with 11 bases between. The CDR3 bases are TGTGCCAGCAGTGAAATCAGGAGGGGCTATGGCTACACCTTC. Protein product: CASSEIRRGYGYTF.

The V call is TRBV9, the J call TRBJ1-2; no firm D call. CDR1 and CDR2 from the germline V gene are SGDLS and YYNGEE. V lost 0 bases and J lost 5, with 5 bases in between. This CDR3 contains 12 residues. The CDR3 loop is CASSVGEYGYTF. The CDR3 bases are TGTGCCAGCAGCGTAGGGGAGTATGGCTACACCTTC.

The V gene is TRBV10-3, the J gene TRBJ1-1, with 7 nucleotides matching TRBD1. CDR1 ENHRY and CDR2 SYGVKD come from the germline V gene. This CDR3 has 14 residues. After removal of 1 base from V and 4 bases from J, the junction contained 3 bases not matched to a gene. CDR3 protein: CAISEFQGGTEAFF. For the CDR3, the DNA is TGTGCCATCAGTGAGTTTCAGGGGGGCACTGAAGCTTTCTTT.

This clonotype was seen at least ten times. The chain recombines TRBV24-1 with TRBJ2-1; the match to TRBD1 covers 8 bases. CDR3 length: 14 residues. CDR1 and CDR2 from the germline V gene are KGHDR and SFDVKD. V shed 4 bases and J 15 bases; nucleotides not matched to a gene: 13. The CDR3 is CATSDTFDRGGLFF. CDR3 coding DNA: TGTGCCACCAGTGACACCTTCGACAGGGGTGGGTTGTTCTTC.